This entry is about one TCR beta chain. Its antigen specificity is not known. The data stem from a study of alternative splicing in chronic myeloid leukemia remission (dated by TCRdb to 2018 to 2020). Study-level background: Remission specimens from the trials were collected at major or complete molecular response, at 12 or 24 months of TKI therapy. RNA sequencing was used to profile peripheral blood taken from chronic-phase CML patients both at diagnosis and at remission, and those profiles were then compared against healthy donors. Roughly nine diagnostic specimens, together with matched remission specimens, were obtained from the RESIST (imatinib), ENESTxtnd (nilotinib) and PINNACLE (nilotinib plus pegylated interferon) trials. The median age was around 52 years at diagnosis, 56 to 65 at remission and about 40 for the healthy controls. Total leukocytes from peripheral blood collected in EDTA were used as the trial diagnostic specimens. The French Persistem study contributed nine CML samples, of which seven were diagnostic and two were matched remission samples. Female/male counts of 11/5 were recorded for diagnosis samples, 8/3 for remission samples and 2/4 for controls. For diagnosis, remission and control samples alike, total RNA was extracted from peripheral blood mononuclear cells using Trizol.

The CDR3 contains 16 residues, cysteine and phenylalanine counted. Only the protein is available. The germline V gene gives CDR1 as SGHVS and CDR2 as FQNEAQ. To prepare the library, bulk RNA-seq was applied. The TruSeq Stranded RNA sample prep kit was used to generate libraries of poly-A-enriched mRNA from an input of approximately 0.9 ug total RNA. Each sample was sequenced in triplicate using paired-end sequencing on a HiSeq 2500. Each mate in the RNA-seq data had a read length of 125 nucleotides. The authors processed their data as follows. Reads were trimmed and aligned to hg38 using STAR v2.7, and quality control was done with FASTQC, RSeQC and multiqc. Salmon 0.14.1 was used to quantify gene expression levels as transcripts per million (TPM). Principal component analysis suggested that trial, library batch, sequencing batch, treatment regimen and sex did not drive transcriptomic profiles. TCRdb reprocessed the sequencing reads and holds a single record per CDR3 protein sequence, with no DNA. The authors' filters were not applied to this entry. The sample table holds fewer than 550 distinct CDR3 sequences, of which about 96% were seen once. 7% to 10% of the sample is in the top ten clones.

What this sample's time point label stands for: major or complete molecular response after front-line TKI therapy. The patient cohort comprised more than 15 CML patients, with matched post-remission samples retrieved for a subset of them. On the study overall, not on this receptor specifically: At remission, blood cell composition was reshaped to resemble that of the lymphoid cell-enriched normal controls. Blood cell composition varied strongly between timepoints, moving from enrichment of myeloid progenitors at diagnosis to enrichment of mature lymphoid cells at remission.

This sample comprised PBMCs or total blood leukocytes (not recorded which), obtained during remission. The clonotype comes from an adult with chronic myeloid leukemia. Recombination joined TRBV7-8 with TRBJ2-3; TCRdb lists TRBD2, though no DNA is available to test this call. The CDR3 reads as follows: CASTPAGIRGIRTQYF.